These 3 T cell receptor beta chains share one sample of origin, sequenced in a study of tumour-infiltrating T cells in Burkitt lymphoma (dated by TCRdb to 2018 to 2021). Library creation used the immunoSEQ multiplex PCR assay. TCRdb limited this immuneACCESS table to in-frame rearrangements with V and J called. A share of clones is missing; checked studies link under half to unresolved V genes, and the rest is unexplained. This sample gives about 3,300 clones in total; roughly 14% of them show up just once. The ten largest clones add up to approximately 7.7% of the sample. The sequenced sample was tumor tissue. These receptors were taken from a human donor with Burkitt lymphoma.

This clone was seen only a few times. DNA for the CDR3: TGTGCCAGCAGCCTTACTAGCGGGGGAAACACAGATACGCAGTATTTT. Its protein is CASSLTSGGNTDTQYF. The rearrangement uses TRBV7-2 and TRBJ2-3, with TRBD2 matching 11 bases. V was clipped by 5 bases and J by 2 bases; unmatched bases: 6. This CDR3 contains 16 residues. Per germline, CDR1 SGHTA and CDR2 FQGNSA.

This clone was seen a few times. This chain connects TRBV9 to TRBJ2-1, with a tentative D call TRBD1 (5 bases). Germline CDR1 and CDR2: SGDLS and YYNGEE. The CDR3 runs to 15 residues. Trimming removed 4 bases from V and 3 bases from J, with 14 bases in between. This chain's CDR3 is CASSKGSGLYNEQFF. CDR3 nucleotide sequence: TGTGCCAGCAGCAAGGGATCAGGGCTCTACAATGAGCAGTTCTTC.

This sequence joins TRBV6-6 and TRBJ2-7; D gene uncertain. In germline, CDR1 is MNHNY, CDR2 SVGAGI (reference sequence). Trimming removed 8 bases at V and 0 bases at J, with 11 bases between. The CDR3 consists of 13 residues. The CDR3 sequence: CASGQDYSYEQYF. The CDR3 nucleotides read TGTGCCAGCGGTCAGGATTACTCCTACGAGCAGTACTTC.